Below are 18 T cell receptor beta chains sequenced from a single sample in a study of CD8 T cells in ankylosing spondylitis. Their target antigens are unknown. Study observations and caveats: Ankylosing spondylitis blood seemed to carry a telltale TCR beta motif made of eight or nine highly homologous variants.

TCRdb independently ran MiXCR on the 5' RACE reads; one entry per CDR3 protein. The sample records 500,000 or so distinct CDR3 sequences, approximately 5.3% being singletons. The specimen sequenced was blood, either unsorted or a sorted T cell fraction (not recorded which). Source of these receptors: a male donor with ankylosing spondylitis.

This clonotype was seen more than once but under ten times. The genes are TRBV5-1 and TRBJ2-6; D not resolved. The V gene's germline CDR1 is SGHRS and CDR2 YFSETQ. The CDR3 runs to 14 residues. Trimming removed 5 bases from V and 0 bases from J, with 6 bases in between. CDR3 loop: CASRSSSGANVLTF. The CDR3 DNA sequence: TGCGCCAGCAGATCTAGCTCTGGGGCCAACGTCCTGACTTTC.

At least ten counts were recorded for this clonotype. The CDR3 loop reads CSAISGIHNEQFF. As DNA, the CDR3 is TGCAGTGCTATTAGCGGAATCCACAATGAGCAGTTCTTC. The chain is built from TRBV20-1 and TRBJ2-1; possibly TRBD2 for D (6 bases). Germline lookup yields CDR1 DFQATT and CDR2 SNEGSKA (reference sequence). This CDR3 contains 13 residues. V was cut by 4 bases and J by 5 bases, with 12 bases left in between.

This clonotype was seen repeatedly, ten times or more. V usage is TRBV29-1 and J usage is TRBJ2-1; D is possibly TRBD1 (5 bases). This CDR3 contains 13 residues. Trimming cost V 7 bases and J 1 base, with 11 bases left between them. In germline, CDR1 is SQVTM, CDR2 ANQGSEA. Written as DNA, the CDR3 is TGCAGCGCTGATACAGGTTCCTACAATGAGCAGTTCTTC. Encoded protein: CSADTGSYNEQFF.

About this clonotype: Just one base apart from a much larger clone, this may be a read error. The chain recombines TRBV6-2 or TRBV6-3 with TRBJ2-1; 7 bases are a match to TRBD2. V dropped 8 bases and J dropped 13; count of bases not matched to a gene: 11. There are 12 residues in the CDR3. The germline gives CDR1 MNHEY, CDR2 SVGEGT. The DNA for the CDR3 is TGTGCCAGCGGTTCCACAGCGGGACCCCAGTTCTTC. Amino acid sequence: CASGSTAGPQFF.

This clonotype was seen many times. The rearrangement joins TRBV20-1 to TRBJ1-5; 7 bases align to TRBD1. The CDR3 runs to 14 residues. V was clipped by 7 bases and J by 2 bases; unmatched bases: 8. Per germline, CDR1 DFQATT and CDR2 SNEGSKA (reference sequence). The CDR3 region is CSVARGFGNQPQHF. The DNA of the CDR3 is TGCAGTGTTGCCAGGGGGTTTGGCAATCAGCCCCAGCATTTT.

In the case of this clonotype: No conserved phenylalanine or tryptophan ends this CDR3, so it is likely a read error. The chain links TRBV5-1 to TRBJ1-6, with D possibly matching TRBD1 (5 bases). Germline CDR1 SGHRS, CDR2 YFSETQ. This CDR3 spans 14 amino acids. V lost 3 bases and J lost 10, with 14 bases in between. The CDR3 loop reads CASSSGHSESPLHL. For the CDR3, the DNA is TGCGCCAGCAGCTCTGGACATAGTGAGTCACCCCTCCACCTT.

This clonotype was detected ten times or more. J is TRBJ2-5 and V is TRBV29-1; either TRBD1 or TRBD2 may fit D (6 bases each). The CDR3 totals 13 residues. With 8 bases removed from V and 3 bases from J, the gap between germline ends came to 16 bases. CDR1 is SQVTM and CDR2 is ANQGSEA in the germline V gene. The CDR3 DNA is TGCAGCCCGCGGAGGGCAGGGGAAGAGACCCAGTACTTC. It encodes CSPRRAGEETQYF.

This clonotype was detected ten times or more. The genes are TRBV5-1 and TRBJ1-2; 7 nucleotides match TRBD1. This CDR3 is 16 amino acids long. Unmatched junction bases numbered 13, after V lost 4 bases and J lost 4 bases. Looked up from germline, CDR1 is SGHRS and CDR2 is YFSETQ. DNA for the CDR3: TGCGCCAGCAGCCCACGGACAGGTGTCATCTCCTATGGCTACACCTTC. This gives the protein CASSPRTGVISYGYTF.

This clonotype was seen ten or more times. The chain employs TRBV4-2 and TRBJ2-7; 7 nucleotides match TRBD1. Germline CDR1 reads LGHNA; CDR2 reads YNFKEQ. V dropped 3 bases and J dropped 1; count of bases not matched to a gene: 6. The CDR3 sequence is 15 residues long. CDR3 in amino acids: CASSQAGGQSYEQYF. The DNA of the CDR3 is TGTGCCAGCAGCCAGGCTGGGGGACAGTCCTACGAGCAGTACTTC.

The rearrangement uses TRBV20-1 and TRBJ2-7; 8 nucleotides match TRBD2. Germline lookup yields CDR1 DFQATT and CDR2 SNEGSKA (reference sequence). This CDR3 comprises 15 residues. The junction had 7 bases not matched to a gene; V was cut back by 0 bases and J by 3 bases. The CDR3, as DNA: TGCAGTGCTAGAGATCTTACTAGCGGACTCTACGAGCAGTACTTC. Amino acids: CSARDLTSGLYEQYF.

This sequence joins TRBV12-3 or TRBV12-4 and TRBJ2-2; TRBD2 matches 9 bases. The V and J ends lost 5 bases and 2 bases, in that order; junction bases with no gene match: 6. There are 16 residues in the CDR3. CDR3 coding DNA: TGTGCCAGCAGTGGTAGCGGGAGCCTTAACACCGGGGAGCTGTTTTTT. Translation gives CASSGSGSLNTGELFF.

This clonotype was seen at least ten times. CDR3 DNA sequence: TGTGCCAGCAGCCAAGCAAATCGGAAGGGGACCGGGGAGCTGTTTTTT. Amino acid sequence: CASSQANRKGTGELFF. The chain combines TRBV4-2 with TRBJ2-2; D may be TRBD1 (5 bases). Trimming removed 1 base from V and 5 bases from J, with 14 bases in between. Per germline, CDR1 LGHNA and CDR2 YNFKEQ. CDR3 length: 16 residues.

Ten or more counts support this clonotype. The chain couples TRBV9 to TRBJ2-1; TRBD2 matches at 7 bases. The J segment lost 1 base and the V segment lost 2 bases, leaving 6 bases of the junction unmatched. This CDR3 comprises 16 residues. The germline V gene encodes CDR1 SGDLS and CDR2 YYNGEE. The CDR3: CASSVGGRASYNEQFF. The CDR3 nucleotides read TGTGCCAGCAGCGTTGGGGGGAGGGCTTCCTACAATGAGCAGTTCTTC.

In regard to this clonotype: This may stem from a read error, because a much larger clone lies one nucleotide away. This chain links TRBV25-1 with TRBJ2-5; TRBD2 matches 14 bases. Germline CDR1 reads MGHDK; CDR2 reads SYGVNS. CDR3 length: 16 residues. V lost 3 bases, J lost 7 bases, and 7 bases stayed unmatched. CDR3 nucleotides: TGTGCCAGCAGTGATCCGACTAGCGGGAGGGGAGGGACCCAGTACTTC. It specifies CASSDPTSGRGGTQYF.

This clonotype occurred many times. The DNA for the CDR3 is TGCAGCGTCCTCCCGGACGGGACCCTGGAGCAGTACTTC. This translates into CSVLPDGTLEQYF. The rearrangement links TRBV29-1 to TRBJ2-7; the D call may be TRBD1 or TRBD2 (5 bases each). The CDR3 totals 13 residues. Trimming shortened V by 6 bases and J by 7 bases, and 19 bases separated the two germline ends. CDR1 and CDR2 from the germline V gene are SQVTM and ANQGSEA.

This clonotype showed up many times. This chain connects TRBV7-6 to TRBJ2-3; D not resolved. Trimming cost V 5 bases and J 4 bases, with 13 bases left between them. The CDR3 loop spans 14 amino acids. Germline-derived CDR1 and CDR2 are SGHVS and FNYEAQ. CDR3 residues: CASSPEWGSDTQYF. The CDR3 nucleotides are TGTGCCAGCAGCCCCGAGTGGGGATCAGATACGCAGTATTTT.

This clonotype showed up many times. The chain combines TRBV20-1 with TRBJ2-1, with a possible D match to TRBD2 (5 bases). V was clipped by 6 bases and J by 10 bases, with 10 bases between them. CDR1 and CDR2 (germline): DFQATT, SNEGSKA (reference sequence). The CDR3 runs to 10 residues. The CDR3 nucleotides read TGCAGTGCCCGATGGGAGGAGCAGTTCTTC. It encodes CSARWEEQFF.

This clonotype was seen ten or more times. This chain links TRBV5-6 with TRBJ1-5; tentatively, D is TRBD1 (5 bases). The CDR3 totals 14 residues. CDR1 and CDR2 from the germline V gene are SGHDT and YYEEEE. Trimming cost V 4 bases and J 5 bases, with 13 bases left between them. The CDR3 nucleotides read TGTGCCAGCAGCGTCGGGACCTCTTATCAGCCCCAGCATTTT. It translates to CASSVGTSYQPQHF.